These T cell receptor beta chains were read from a single sample in a study of T-cell reconstitution after alpha-beta-depleted transplantation in children. TCRdb redid the calling of the PCR reads with MiXCR, one entry per CDR3 protein. The table shows 220,000 or so distinct CDR3 sequences, with 7.5% to 9.5% occurring only once. The sample here was PBMCs, mostly from graft donor cells, taken 180 days after TCRalphabeta/CD19-depleted stem cell transplant. These TCRs come from a male patient younger than 18 who had a stem cell transplant for acute lymphoblastic leukemia, so the T cells may come from the graft donor. CDR3s include the opening cysteine and the closing phenylalanine or tryptophan. A D gene is named only where the DNA matches it firmly. The size field is filled for only some rows; it gives once, few, many or a size class.

j_call d_call clone_size v_call cdr3_nt cdr3_aa
TRBJ2-5 NA many TRBV20-1 TGCAGTGCTAGGAAGCGCGGGGTGGAGACCCAGTACTTC CSARKRGVETQYF
TRBJ1-2 NA many TRBV12-3/TRBV12-4 TGTGCCAGCAGTTTGTATCAAAAAGAGGGCTACACCTTC CASSLYQKEGYTF
TRBJ2-7 NA many TRBV21-1 TGTGCCAGCAGCAAAATAGGGCAGGGGGATCGGTTTGGGTCGTTCTACGAGCAGTACTTC CASSKIGQGDRFGSFYEQYF
TRBJ2-1 TRBD2 many TRBV11-2 TGTGCCAGCAGCTTAATGGCTAGCGGGTCTTACAATGAGCAGTTCTTC CASSLMASGSYNEQFF
TRBJ2-3 NA many TRBV6-5 TGTGCCAGCAGTTGGAGGGGGGGTGCTAGCACAGATACGCAGTATTTT CASSWRGGASTDTQYF
TRBJ1-2 TRBD1 few TRBV4-1 TGCGCCAGCAGCCAAGATCGGGACAGGAGGGGAGGCTACACCTTC CASSQDRDRRGGYTF
TRBJ2-1 NA many TRBV25-1 TGTGCCAGCAGTGAGGGAGACGGTGGGTTATGGTCCTACAATGAGCAGTTCTTC CASSEGDGGLWSYNEQFF
TRBJ2-7 NA many TRBV7-2 TGTGCCAGCAGCTTACGGGATGGCCGGAGCCATATCTACGAGCAGTACTTC CASSLRDGRSHIYEQYF
TRBJ2-7 NA many TRBV2 TGTGCCAGCCGAGACCTCGTGGGGGGACCCTACGAGCAGTACTTC CASRDLVGGPYEQYF
TRBJ1-4 NA many TRBV28 TGTGCCAGCAGTCCCGCCGTGGCCGGGATCGGGGAAAAACTGTTTTTT CASSPAVAGIGEKLFF
TRBJ1-2 TRBD1 many TRBV10-3 TGTGCCATCAAAGGACAGGGGAATGGCTACACCTTC CAIKGQGNGYTF
TRBJ1-6 NA many TRBV5-1 TGCGCCAGCAGCCCGGGAGGAAGGAGGGATTCACCCCTCCACTTT CASSPGGRRDSPLHF
TRBJ1-2 NA many TRBV29-1 TGCAGCGTTGAAATCCTAGCTAACTATGGCTACACCTTC CSVEILANYGYTF
TRBJ1-4 NA many TRBV10-2 TGCGCCAGCAGTGAGGTCGGCACTAATGAAAAACTGTTTTTT CASSEVGTNEKLFF
TRBJ1-2 TRBD1 many TRBV29-1 TGCAGCGTTGAAGAGCCTGACAGGGGGCGCAGAGGCTACACCTTC CSVEEPDRGRRGYTF
TRBJ2-2 TRBD1 NA TRBV24-1 TGTGGGACCAGTGATTATCAGGGGACAGGCACCGGGGAGCTGTTTTTT CGTSDYQGTGTGELFF
TRBJ2-7 TRBD1 many TRBV12-3/TRBV12-4 TGTGCCAGCAGTTTTGTAGGGGGCCTCTCCTACGAGCAGTACTTC CASSFVGGLSYEQYF
TRBJ2-7 TRBD2 many TRBV28 TGTGCCAGCAGACGGACTAGCGGGAGAATATACGAGCAGTACTTC CASRRTSGRIYEQYF
TRBJ2-7 NA many TRBV11-3 TGTGCCAGCAGCTTAGAAGACACCAACGAGCAGTACTTC CASSLEDTNEQYF
TRBJ2-2 NA NA TRBV5-1 TGCGCCAGCAGCTTCAGGCCTGTAGGTTTCCCGAACACCGGGGAGCTGTTTTTT CASSFRPVGFPNTGELFF
TRBJ2-7 TRBD1 many TRBV7-9 TGTGCCAGCAGCCGAACAGGGGTACACCACGAGCAGTACTTC CASSRTGVHHEQYF
TRBJ1-5 TRBD1 many TRBV6-1 TGTGCCAGCAGACAACAGGGGGCCGAACAGCCCCAGCATTTT CASRQQGAEQPQHF